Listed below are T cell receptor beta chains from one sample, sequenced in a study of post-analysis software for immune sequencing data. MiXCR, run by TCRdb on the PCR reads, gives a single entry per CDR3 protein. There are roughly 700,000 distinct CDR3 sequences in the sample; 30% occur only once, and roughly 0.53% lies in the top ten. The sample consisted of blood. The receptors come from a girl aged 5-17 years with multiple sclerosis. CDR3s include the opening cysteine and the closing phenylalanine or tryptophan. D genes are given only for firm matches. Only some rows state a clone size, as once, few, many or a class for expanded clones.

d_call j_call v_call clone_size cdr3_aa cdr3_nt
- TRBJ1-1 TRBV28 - CASSITPNTEAFF TGTGCCAGCAGTATCACACCGAACACTGAAGCTTTCTTT
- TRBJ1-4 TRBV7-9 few CASSYDLPGLNEKLFF TGTGCCAGCAGCTACGATCTACCCGGCCTTAATGAAAAACTGTTTTTT
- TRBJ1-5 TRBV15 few CATAPDRNQPQHF TGTGCCACAGCCCCGGACAGAAATCAGCCCCAGCATTTT
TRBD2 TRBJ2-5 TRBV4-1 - CASRLADATQETQYF TGCGCCAGCCGTCTAGCGGACGCCACCCAAGAGACCCAGTACTTC
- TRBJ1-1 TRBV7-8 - CASSYEGPPNTEAFF TGTGCCAGCAGCTACGAGGGACCCCCGAACACTGAAGCTTTCTTT
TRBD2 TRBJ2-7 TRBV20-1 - CSAGLARAYEQYF TGCAGTGCCGGACTAGCGAGGGCTTACGAGCAGTACTTC
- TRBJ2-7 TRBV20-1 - CSAATRTASRDEQYF TGCAGTGCTGCCACCCGGACAGCGAGTAGGGACGAGCAGTACTTC
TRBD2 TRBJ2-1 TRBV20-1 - CSAGGLAGGYNEQFF TGCAGTGCTGGGGGACTAGCGGGAGGATACAATGAGCAGTTCTTC
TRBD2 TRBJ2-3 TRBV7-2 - CASSLGQRGSTTDTQYF TGTGCCAGCAGCTTAGGCCAGCGGGGATCAACCACAGATACGCAGTATTTT
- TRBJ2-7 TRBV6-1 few CASSEGGGNYEQYF TGTGCCAGCAGTGAAGGCGGGGGCAACTACGAGCAGTACTTC
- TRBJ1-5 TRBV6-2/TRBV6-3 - CASSYGGAQGSNQPQHF TGTGCCAGCAGTTACGGTGGCGCCCAGGGAAGCAATCAGCCCCAGCATTTT
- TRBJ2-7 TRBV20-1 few CSAAVLQGSYEQYF TGCAGTGCTGCCGTTCTACAGGGATCCTACGAGCAGTACTTC
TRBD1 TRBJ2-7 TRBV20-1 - CSATGRQGTYEQYF TGCAGTGCTACGGGACGACAGGGGACCTACGAGCAGTACTTC
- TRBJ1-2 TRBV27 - CASSRGGNGYTF TGTGCCAGCTCAAGAGGGGGGAATGGCTACACCTTC
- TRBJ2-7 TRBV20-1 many CSASIGSQQYF TGCAGTGCTAGTATTGGGAGCCAGCAGTACTTC
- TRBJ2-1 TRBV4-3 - CASSQEVGIMKGQFF TGCGCCAGCAGCCAAGAAGTCGGGATAATGAAGGGGCAGTTCTTC
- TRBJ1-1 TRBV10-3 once CAITGTKNTEAFF TGTGCCATCACCGGGACGAAGAACACTGAAGCTTTCTTT